This TCR beta chain appears in the sequencing data of a study of Ad26.COV2.S vaccination and SARS-CoV-2 variants. Study as a whole: Doses of Ad26.COV2.S were injected into muscle once or twice, 56 days apart.

Study-level results: The breadth of spike-specific CD8+ and CD4+ T cell responses after vaccination was reportedly substantial. Measurement of non-spike TCR breadth gave similar results in vaccine and placebo recipients.

The treatment here: around 19 received Ad26.COV2.S at low or high dose, single or two shots; 5 received placebo; per-sample allocation not given. On day 63 after the first injection, vaccine and placebo recipients gave samples. In the vaccine, an Ad26 vector expressed the SARS-CoV-2 spike of the Wuhan strain. J gave up 5 bases and V 4 bases, and 13 bases lay outside the gene matches. CDR3 length: 16 residues. Germline CDR1 MGHRA, CDR2 YSYEKL. About this clone itself: Antigen: not known.

The table came from immunoSEQ multiplex PCR; TCRdb's copy has only in-frame clones and leaves some out. The data contain about 350,000 clones, roughly 91% of them singletons. The starting material was peripheral blood, obtained in a trial of Ad26.COV2.S vaccine versus placebo. The chain links TRBV4-1 to TRBJ2-5; 7 bases line up with TRBD2. This TCR derives from a person between 18 and 59 years old who received the Ad26.COV2.S COVID-19 vaccine or a placebo. The CDR3 spells CASSPQPRTRRETQYF. The CDR3 DNA reads as TGCGCCAGCAGCCCACAGCCCCGGACTAGGCGGGAGACCCAGTACTTC.